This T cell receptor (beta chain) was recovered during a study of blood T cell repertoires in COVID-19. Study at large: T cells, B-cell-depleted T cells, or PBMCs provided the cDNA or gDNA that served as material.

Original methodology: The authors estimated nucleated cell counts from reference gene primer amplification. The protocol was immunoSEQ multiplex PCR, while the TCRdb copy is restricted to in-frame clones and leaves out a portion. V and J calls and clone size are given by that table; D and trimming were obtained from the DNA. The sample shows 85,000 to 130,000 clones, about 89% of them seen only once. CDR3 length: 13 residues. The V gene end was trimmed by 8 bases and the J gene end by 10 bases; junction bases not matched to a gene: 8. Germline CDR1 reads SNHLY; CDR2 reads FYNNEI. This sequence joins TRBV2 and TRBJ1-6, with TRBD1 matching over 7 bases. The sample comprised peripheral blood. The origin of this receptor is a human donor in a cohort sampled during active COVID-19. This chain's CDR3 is CASLRDSGSPLHF. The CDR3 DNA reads TGTGCCAGCCTCCGGGACAGTGGGTCACCCCTCCACTTT.